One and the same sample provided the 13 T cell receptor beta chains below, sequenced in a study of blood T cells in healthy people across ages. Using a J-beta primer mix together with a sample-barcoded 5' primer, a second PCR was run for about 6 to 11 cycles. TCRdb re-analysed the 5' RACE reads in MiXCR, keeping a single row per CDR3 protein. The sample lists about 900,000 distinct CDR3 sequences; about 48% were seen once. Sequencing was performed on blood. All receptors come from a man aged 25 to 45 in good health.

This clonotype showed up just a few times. CDR3 loop: CSASGGGLPREAFF. In nucleotides, the CDR3 is TGCAGTGCTAGTGGTGGGGGGTTGCCCCGTGAAGCTTTCTTT. The chain combines TRBV20-1 with TRBJ1-1; maybe TRBD1 (5 bases). V lost 3 bases to trimming and J lost 7 bases, with 18 bases between them. The CDR3 totals 14 residues. The germline gives CDR1 DFQATT, CDR2 SNEGSKA (reference sequence).

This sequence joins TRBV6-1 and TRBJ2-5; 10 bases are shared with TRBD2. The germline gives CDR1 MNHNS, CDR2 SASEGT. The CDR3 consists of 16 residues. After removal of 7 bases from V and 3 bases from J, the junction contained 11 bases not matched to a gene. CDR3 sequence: CASNRGSGGAEETQYF. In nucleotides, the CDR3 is TGTGCCAGCAATCGAGGGAGCGGGGGGGCAGAAGAGACCCAGTACTTC.

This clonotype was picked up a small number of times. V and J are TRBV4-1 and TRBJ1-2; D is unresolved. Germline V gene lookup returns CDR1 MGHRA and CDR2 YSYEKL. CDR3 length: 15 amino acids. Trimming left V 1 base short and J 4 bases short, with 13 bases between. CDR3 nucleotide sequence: TGCGCCAGCAGCCAAGTGACCGAGGAGCCCTATGGCTACACCTTC. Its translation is CASSQVTEEPYGYTF.

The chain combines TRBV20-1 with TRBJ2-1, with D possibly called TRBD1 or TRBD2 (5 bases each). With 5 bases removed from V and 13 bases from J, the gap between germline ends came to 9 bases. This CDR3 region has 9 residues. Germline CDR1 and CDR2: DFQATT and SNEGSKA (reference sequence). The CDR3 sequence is CSAQGPQFF. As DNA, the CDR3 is TGCAGTGCTCAGGGACCACAGTTCTTC.

CDR3 DNA: TGTGCCAGCAGCCCTGGACAGGGGTTAAGTGGCTACACCTTC. Translated: CASSPGQGLSGYTF. The V and J genes are TRBV7-2 and TRBJ1-2; 9 nucleotides line up with TRBD1. Trimming took 5 bases from V and 7 from J; bases not matched to a gene: 8. This CDR3 comprises 14 residues. Germline values: CDR1 SGHTA, CDR2 FQGNSA.

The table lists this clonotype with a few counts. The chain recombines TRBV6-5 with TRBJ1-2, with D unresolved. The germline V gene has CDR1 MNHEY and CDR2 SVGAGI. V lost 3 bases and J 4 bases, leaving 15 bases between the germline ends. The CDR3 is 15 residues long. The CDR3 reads CASSYNPRGGYGYTF. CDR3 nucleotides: TGTGCCAGCAGTTATAACCCCCGGGGAGGCTATGGCTACACCTTC.

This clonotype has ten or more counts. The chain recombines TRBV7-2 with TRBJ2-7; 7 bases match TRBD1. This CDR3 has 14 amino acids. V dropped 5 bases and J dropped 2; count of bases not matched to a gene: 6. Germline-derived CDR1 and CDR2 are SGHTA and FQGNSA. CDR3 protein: CASSRTGPPYEQYF. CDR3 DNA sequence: TGTGCCAGCAGCCGGACAGGACCTCCCTACGAGCAGTACTTC.

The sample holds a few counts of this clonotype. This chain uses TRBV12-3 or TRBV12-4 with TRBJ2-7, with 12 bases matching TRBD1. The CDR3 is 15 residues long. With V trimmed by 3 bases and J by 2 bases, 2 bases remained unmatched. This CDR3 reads CASSFGTGGPYEQYF. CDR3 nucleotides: TGTGCCAGCAGTTTCGGGACAGGGGGCCCCTACGAGCAGTACTTC.

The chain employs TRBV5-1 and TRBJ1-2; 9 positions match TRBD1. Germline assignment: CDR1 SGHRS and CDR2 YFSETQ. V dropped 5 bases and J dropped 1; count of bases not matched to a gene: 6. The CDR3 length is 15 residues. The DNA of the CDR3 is TGCGCCAGCAGACCTCCGGGACAGGGTAACTATGGCTACACCTTC. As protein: CASRPPGQGNYGYTF.

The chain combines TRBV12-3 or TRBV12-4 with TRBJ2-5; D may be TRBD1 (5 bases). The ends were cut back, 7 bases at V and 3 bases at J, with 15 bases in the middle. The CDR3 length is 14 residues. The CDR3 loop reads CASTLKGLEETQYF. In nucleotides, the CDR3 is TGTGCCAGCACCCTAAAGGGGTTAGAAGAGACCCAGTACTTC.

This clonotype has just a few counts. The CDR3 sequence: CSAPGVSGESYNEQFF. The CDR3 bases are TGCAGTGCTCCTGGGGTTTCGGGGGAATCCTACAATGAGCAGTTCTTC. The chain uses TRBV20-1 and TRBJ2-1; perhaps TRBD2 as D (6 bases). V was pared by 5 bases and J by 1 base, with 18 bases between. CDR3 length: 16 amino acids. CDR1 is DFQATT, CDR2 SNEGSKA, per germline (reference sequence).

In DNA form, the CDR3 reads TGCAGTGCTAGAGATTGGCAGGCCATCCCCTCAGAGAAAAATACTAACTATGGCTACACCTTC. This encodes CSARDWQAIPSEKNTNYGYTF. V gene TRBV20-1 combines with J gene TRBJ1-2; D remains ambiguous. CDR3 length: 21 amino acids. V was shortened by 0 bases and J by 0 bases, with 29 bases between the two germline ends. The V gene's germline CDR1 is DFQATT and CDR2 SNEGSKA (reference sequence).

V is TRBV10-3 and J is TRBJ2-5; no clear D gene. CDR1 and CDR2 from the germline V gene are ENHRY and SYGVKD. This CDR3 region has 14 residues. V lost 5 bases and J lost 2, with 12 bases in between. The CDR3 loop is CAISRALPQETQYF. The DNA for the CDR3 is TGTGCCATCAGTAGGGCCCTACCGCAAGAGACCCAGTACTTC.